Shown below are 3 T cell receptor beta chains from a single sample sequenced in a study of beta chain features in type 1 diabetes. The investigators reverse transcribed all of the isolated RNA, so they sequenced expressed TCRB transcripts. Using immunoSEQ multiplex PCR, the repertoire was profiled, and TCRdb retains in-frame clones only, with some absent. The table includes about 190,000 clones, 6.5% to 9.5% detected once. These receptors are not linked to any known antigen. Study-level findings and limits: Type 1 diabetes patients showed a moderate but significant shortening of TCRB CDR3s in all four CD4+ subsets.

The source material was central memory CD4+ T cells from blood. These receptors all come from a woman in her forties with type 1 diabetes.

CDR3 protein: CASSATGDSSYNEQFF. CDR3 DNA: TGTGCCAGCAGCGCGACAGGGGACAGCTCCTACAATGAGCAGTTCTTC. The chain links TRBV9 to TRBJ2-1; 8 nucleotides line up with TRBD1. Germline V gene data show CDR1 as SGDLS and CDR2 as YYNGEE. Unmatched junction bases numbered 5, after V lost 3 bases and J lost 0 bases. The CDR3 spans 16 residues.

This clone was seen repeatedly, ten times or more. The chain recombines TRBV7-2 with TRBJ2-5; TRBD1 matches 7 bases. CDR1 is SGHTA and CDR2 is FQGNSA in the germline V gene. The CDR3 has 15 residues. J lost 5 bases, V lost 5 bases, and 11 bases had no gene match. The CDR3: CASSPRQGGLETQYF. Here the CDR3 DNA reads TGTGCCAGCAGCCCTCGACAGGGTGGGCTGGAGACCCAGTACTTC.

This clone was recorded a few times. The chain couples TRBV5-1 to TRBJ2-7; D might be TRBD1 (6 bases). The ends were cut back, 0 bases at V and 0 bases at J, with 13 bases in the middle. The germline V gene has CDR1 SGHRS and CDR2 YFSETQ. The CDR3 loop spans 16 amino acids. CDR3 sequence reads: CASSLGSWTDSYEQYF. The CDR3 nucleotides read TGCGCCAGCAGCTTGGGATCTTGGACAGACTCCTACGAGCAGTACTTC.